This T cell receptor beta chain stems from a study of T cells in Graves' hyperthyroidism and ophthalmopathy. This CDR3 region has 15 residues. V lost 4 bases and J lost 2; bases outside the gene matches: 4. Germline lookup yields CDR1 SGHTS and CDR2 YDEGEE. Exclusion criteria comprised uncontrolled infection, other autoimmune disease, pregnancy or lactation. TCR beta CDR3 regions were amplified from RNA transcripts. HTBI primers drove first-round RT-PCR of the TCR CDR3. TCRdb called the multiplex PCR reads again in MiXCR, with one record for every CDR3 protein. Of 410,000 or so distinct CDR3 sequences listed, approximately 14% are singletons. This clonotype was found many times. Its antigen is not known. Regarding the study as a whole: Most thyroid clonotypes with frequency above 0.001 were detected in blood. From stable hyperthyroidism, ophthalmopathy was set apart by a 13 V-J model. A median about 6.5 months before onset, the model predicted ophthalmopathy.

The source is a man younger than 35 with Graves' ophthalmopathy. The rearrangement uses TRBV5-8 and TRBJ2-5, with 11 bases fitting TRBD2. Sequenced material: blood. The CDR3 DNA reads TGTGCCAGCAGCGCGACTAGCGGGGCGCAAGAGACCCAGTACTTC. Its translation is CASSATSGAQETQYF.